Listed below are T cell receptor beta chains from one sample, sequenced in a study of breast tumors, draining lymph nodes, adjacent tissues. TCRdb used MiXCR to reprocess the multiplex PCR reads, holding one entry per CDR3 protein. The repertoire has around 100,000 distinct CDR3 sequences, around 21% of them found once; the top ten carry roughly 1.2%. Sequences were obtained from axillary lymph node tissue. The receptors derive from a female donor with breast cancer. Some clones in this sample may be carry-over from other donors' samples. Each CDR3 is given with its conserved first and last residue. D genes are given only for firm matches. The size of a clone is reported for some rows only, either as once, few or many, or as a class for expanded clones.

V: TRBV5-5; D: TRBD2; size: many; J: TRBJ2-3; CDR3: CASSLYRLADSTDTQYF; DNA: TGTGCCAGCAGCTTATACCGACTAGCGGATAGCACAGATACGCAGTATTTT
V: TRBV4-1; D: .; size: many; J: TRBJ1-5; CDR3: CASSQLMTANQPQHF; DNA: TGCGCCAGCAGCCAACTAATGACAGCCAATCAGCCCCAGCATTTT
V: TRBV11-3; D: .; size: .; J: TRBJ2-2; CDR3: CASSFSQTAANTGELFF; DNA: TGTGCCAGCAGCTTTTCCCAGACGGCCGCGAACACCGGGGAGCTGTTTTTT
V: TRBV24-1; D: .; size: many; J: TRBJ2-1; CDR3: CATSDFDGRSSYNEQFF; DNA: TGTGCCACCAGTGATTTTGACGGAAGAAGCTCCTACAATGAGCAGTTCTTC
V: TRBV4-2; D: .; size: .; J: TRBJ2-1; CDR3: CASSQVKGGGLNEQFF; DNA: TGTGCCAGCAGCCAAGTCAAGGGGGGCGGACTCAATGAGCAGTTCTTC
V: TRBV4-1; D: TRBD2; size: many; J: TRBJ2-7; CDR3: CASSQELAGGSYEQYF; DNA: TGCGCCAGCAGCCAAGAACTAGCGGGGGGCTCCTACGAGCAGTACTTC
V: TRBV28; D: TRBD2; size: .; J: TRBJ2-7; CDR3: CASREDLAGVYEQYF; DNA: TGTGCCAGCAGAGAAGACCTAGCGGGGGTCTACGAGCAGTACTTC
V: TRBV5-6; D: .; size: .; J: TRBJ2-2; CDR3: CASSFLPGTGELFF; DNA: TGTGCCAGCAGCTTTCTGCCAGGGACCGGGGAGCTGTTTTTT
V: TRBV20-1; D: .; size: .; J: TRBJ1-1; CDR3: CSARRGRTNTEAFF; DNA: TGCAGTGCTAGGCGGGGTAGAACGAACACTGAAGCTTTCTTT
V: TRBV3-1; D: .; size: .; J: TRBJ2-4; CDR3: CASSLNLRDRNIQYF; DNA: TGTGCCAGCAGCCTAAATCTTCGAGACAGAAACATTCAGTACTTC
V: TRBV4-1; D: TRBD2; size: many; J: TRBJ2-3; CDR3: CASSLEGLGTDTQYF; DNA: TGCGCCAGCAGCCTTGAAGGACTAGGCACAGATACGCAGTATTTT
V: TRBV9; D: .; size: .; J: TRBJ1-1; CDR3: CASSLGMNTEAFF; DNA: TGTGCCAGCAGCCTGGGAATGAACACTGAAGCTTTCTTT
V: TRBV7-7; D: TRBD2; size: many; J: TRBJ2-5; CDR3: CATVLTWGGQETQYF; DNA: TGTGCCACCGTTCTGACATGGGGGGGACAAGAGACCCAGTACTTC
V: TRBV4-1; D: TRBD2; size: many; J: TRBJ2-7; CDR3: CASSQPSGYEQYF; DNA: TGCGCCAGCAGCCAGCCTAGCGGATACGAGCAGTACTTC
V: TRBV4-1; D: .; size: many; J: TRBJ1-5; CDR3: CASSHTGGTPVDQPQHF; DNA: TGCGCCAGCAGCCATACGGGGGGAACCCCGGTCGATCAGCCCCAGCATTTT
V: TRBV11-3; D: .; size: many; J: TRBJ2-7; CDR3: CASSVDRLNEQYF; DNA: TGTGCCAGCAGCGTTGACAGGCTGAACGAGCAGTACTTC
V: TRBV20-1; D: .; size: medium-sized; J: TRBJ2-3; CDR3: CSARHADTQYF; DNA: TGCAGTGCTAGGCACGCAGATACGCAGTATTTT
V: TRBV5-5; D: .; size: .; J: TRBJ1-5; CDR3: CASSFRDGAYQPQHF; DNA: TGTGCCAGCAGCTTCCGGGACGGGGCATATCAGCCCCAGCATTTT
V: TRBV5-4; D: .; size: many; J: TRBJ2-7; CDR3: CASSTSRAGDEQYF; DNA: .
V: TRBV19; D: TRBD1; size: many; J: TRBJ1-2; CDR3: CASSTTGGSYGYTF; DNA: TGTGCCAGTAGTACGACAGGGGGCTCCTATGGCTACACCTTC
V: TRBV28; D: TRBD1; size: .; J: TRBJ1-6; CDR3: CASSPPGQGYYNSPLHF; DNA: TGTGCCAGCAGTCCACCGGGACAGGGATACTATAATTCACCCCTCCACTTT
V: TRBV5-6; D: .; size: many; J: TRBJ1-2; CDR3: CASSLPGQPYGYTF; DNA: TGTGCCAGCAGTCTACCCGGACAGCCCTATGGCTACACCTTC
V: TRBV6-1; D: TRBD2; size: .; J: TRBJ2-7; CDR3: CASSVTSGPYEQYF; DNA: TGTGCCAGCAGTGTTACTAGCGGGCCCTACGAGCAGTACTTC
V: TRBV5-6; D: .; size: many; J: TRBJ2-7; CDR3: CASSLVGEEQYF; DNA: TGTGCCAGCAGCTTGGTTGGGGAAGAGCAGTACTTC
V: TRBV20-1; D: TRBD2; size: many; J: TRBJ2-1; CDR3: CSARGRGARYNEQFF; DNA: TGCAGTGCTAGAGGGCGGGGGGCGCGATACAATGAGCAGTTCTTC
V: TRBV6-5; D: .; size: many; J: TRBJ1-6; CDR3: CASGGLNSPLHF; DNA: TGTGCCAGCGGGGGGCTTAATTCACCCCTCCACTTT
V: TRBV29-1; D: TRBD2; size: many; J: TRBJ2-2; CDR3: CSVGGGFSAGELFF; DNA: TGCAGCGTTGGGGGGGGATTTTCGGCCGGGGAGCTGTTTTTT
V: TRBV30; D: TRBD1; size: .; J: TRBJ1-4; CDR3: CAWRPWDSPLRRLFF; DNA: TGTGCCTGGAGGCCGTGGGACAGTCCTTTAAGGAGACTGTTTTTT
V: TRBV4-1; D: .; size: many; J: TRBJ1-3; CDR3: CASSQEAGRRGNTIYF; DNA: TGCGCCAGCAGCCAAGAAGCCGGCAGAAGGGGAAACACCATATATTTT
V: TRBV11-2; D: .; size: many; J: TRBJ2-2; CDR3: CASSLMGYNGELFF; DNA: TGTGCCAGCAGCTTAATGGGCTATAACGGGGAGCTGTTTTTT
V: TRBV20-1; D: TRBD1; size: .; J: TRBJ2-5; CDR3: CSAVDRRQETQYF; DNA: TGCAGTGCTGTGGACAGGCGGCAAGAGACCCAGTACTTC
V: TRBV7-9; D: TRBD1; size: few; J: TRBJ1-4; CDR3: CASSKQQGAYEKLFF; DNA: TGTGCCAGCAGCAAACAACAGGGGGCTTATGAAAAACTGTTTTTT
V: TRBV6-1; D: .; size: many; J: TRBJ1-2; CDR3: CASSADTSIFNYGYTF; DNA: TGTGCCAGCAGTGCGGACACGTCGATATTTAACTATGGCTACACCTTC
V: TRBV5-1; D: .; size: many; J: TRBJ1-5; CDR3: CASSLDGAGNQPQHF; DNA: TGCGCCAGCAGCTTGGATGGGGCTGGAAATCAGCCCCAGCATTTT
V: TRBV2; D: TRBD1; size: many; J: TRBJ1-5; CDR3: CASSEVWTGGSNQPQHF; DNA: TGTGCCAGCAGTGAGGTTTGGACAGGGGGGAGCAATCAGCCCCAGCATTTT
V: TRBV12-1; D: .; size: .; J: TRBJ1-2; CDR3: CASSFAREVYGYTF; DNA: TGTGCCAGCAGCTTTGCCAGGGAAGTATATGGCTACACCTTC
V: TRBV30; D: .; size: many; J: TRBJ2-1; CDR3: CAWRKRGYNEQFF; DNA: TGTGCCTGGAGAAAGAGAGGCTACAATGAGCAGTTCTTC
V: TRBV5-1; D: .; size: many; J: TRBJ1-2; CDR3: CASSLDVVDGLGGYTF; DNA: TGCGCCAGCAGCTTGGATGTTGTGGATGGGTTGGGTGGCTACACCTTC
V: TRBV9; D: .; size: many; J: TRBJ1-6; CDR3: CASSATDRPNSPLHF; DNA: TGTGCCAGCAGCGCCACGGACAGACCTAATTCACCCCTCCACTTT
V: TRBV6-1; D: .; size: few; J: TRBJ2-5; CDR3: CASSRTWEVETQYF; DNA: TGTGCCAGCAGCCGGACGTGGGAGGTGGAGACCCAGTACTTC
V: TRBV30; D: .; size: many; J: TRBJ1-6; CDR3: CAWSVPLAGANSPLHF; DNA: TGTGCCTGGAGTGTACCCCTCGCAGGGGCCAATTCACCCCTCCACTTT
V: TRBV19; D: .; size: many; J: TRBJ2-1; CDR3: CASSIGASDDEQFF; DNA: TGTGCCAGTAGTATAGGGGCTAGCGACGATGAGCAGTTCTTC